The clone carrying this TCR beta chain has ten or more counts. The data stem from a study of T-cell reconstitution after alpha-beta-depleted transplantation in children. TCRbeta library construction was performed incorporating unique molecular identifiers. TCRdb re-called the PCR reads with MiXCR, one entry per CDR3 protein. The sample records around 200,000 distinct CDR3 sequences, around 9.6% being singletons. This specimen was PBMCs from the stem cell graft donor, taken from the stem cell graft. The clonotype originates from a human donor who donated a stem cell graft to a child with acute lymphoblastic leukemia.

The CDR3 loop reads CASSLLWAGANVLTF. CDR3 bases: TGTGCCAGCAGTTTATTATGGGCTGGGGCCAACGTCCTGACTTTC. The V gene is TRBV27, the J gene TRBJ2-6, with D unclear. There are 15 residues in the CDR3. From germline, CDR1 is MNHEY and CDR2 SMNVEV (reference sequence). Trimming left V 1 base short and J 2 bases short, with 6 bases between.